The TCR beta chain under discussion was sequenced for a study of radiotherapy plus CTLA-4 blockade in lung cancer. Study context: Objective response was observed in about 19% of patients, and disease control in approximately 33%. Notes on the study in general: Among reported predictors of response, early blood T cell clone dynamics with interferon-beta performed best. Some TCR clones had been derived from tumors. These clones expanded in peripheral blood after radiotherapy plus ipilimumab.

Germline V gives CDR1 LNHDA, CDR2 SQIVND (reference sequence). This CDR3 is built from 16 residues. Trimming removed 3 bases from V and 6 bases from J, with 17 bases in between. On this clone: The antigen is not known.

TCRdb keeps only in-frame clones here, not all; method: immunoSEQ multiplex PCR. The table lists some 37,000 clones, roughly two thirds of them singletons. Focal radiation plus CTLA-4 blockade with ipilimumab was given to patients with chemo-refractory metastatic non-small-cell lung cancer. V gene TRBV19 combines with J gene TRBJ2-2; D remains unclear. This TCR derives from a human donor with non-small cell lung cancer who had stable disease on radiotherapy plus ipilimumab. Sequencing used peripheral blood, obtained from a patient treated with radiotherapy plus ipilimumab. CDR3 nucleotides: TGTGCCAGTAGTATTATCGCGCTTAGAAAACCCGGGGAGCTGTTTTTT. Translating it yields CASSIIALRKPGELFF.